The 28 T cell receptor beta chains presented below share a single source sample, sequenced in a study of blood T cell repertoires in COVID-19. Using immunoSEQ multiplex PCR, the repertoire was profiled, and TCRdb retains in-frame clones only, with some absent. Here the sample spans around 280,000 clones, about 86% being singletons. The sample comprised peripheral blood. Receptors originate from a woman in her 30s who had recovered from COVID-19.

V is TRBV27 and J is TRBJ2-7; 7 bases map to TRBD1. CDR3 length equals 14 residues. After removal of 5 bases from V and 5 bases from J, the junction contained 9 bases not matched to a gene. The V gene's germline CDR1 is MNHEY and CDR2 SMNVEV (reference sequence). CDR3: CASSDRASRDEQYF. The CDR3 bases are TGTGCCAGCAGTGACAGGGCTAGTCGGGACGAGCAGTACTTC.

The J gene is TRBJ2-7, the V gene TRBV6-2 or TRBV6-3; TRBD1 matches 9 bases. The V gene end was trimmed by 2 bases and the J gene end by 0 bases; junction bases not matched to a gene: 8. The V gene's germline CDR1 is MNHEY and CDR2 SVGEGT. The CDR3 spans 17 residues. As DNA, the CDR3 is TGTGCCAGCAGTTACGGATTGGGACAGGGCAGCTCCTACGAGCAGTACTTC. Translating it yields CASSYGLGQGSSYEQYF.

The genes are TRBV7-9 and TRBJ1-4; D gene uncertain. The CDR3 length is 13 residues. Germline V gene data show CDR1 as SEHNR and CDR2 as FQNEAQ (reference sequence). V was pared by 0 bases and J by 6 bases, with 5 bases between. CDR3 in amino acids: CASSLAGDEKLFF. The CDR3 bases are TGTGCCAGCAGCTTAGCGGGCGATGAAAAACTGTTTTTT.

The chain uses TRBV5-4 and TRBJ2-2; 8 positions match TRBD1. Per the germline V gene, CDR1 is SGHNT and CDR2 is YYREEE (reference sequence). CDR3 size: 17 residues. The trim removed 4 bases at V and 2 bases at J, leaving 10 bases unmatched. The CDR3 loop reads CASSPPGGQGNTGELFF. The CDR3 DNA reads as TGTGCCAGCAGCCCACCCGGCGGACAGGGAAACACCGGGGAGCTGTTTTTT.

The chain recombines TRBV27 with TRBJ2-7; D ambiguous. Germline lookup yields CDR1 MNHEY and CDR2 SMNVEV (reference sequence). This CDR3 is 15 amino acids long. The ends were cut back, 5 bases at V and 3 bases at J, with 17 bases in the middle. The CDR3 DNA sequence: TGTGCCAGCAGTCCTGTGGGCAATATTGTCTACGAGCAGTACTTC. Protein: CASSPVGNIVYEQYF.

The V and J genes are TRBV4-1 and TRBJ2-1; the D is unclear. The germline V gene has CDR1 MGHRA and CDR2 YSYEKL. V gave up 6 bases and J gave up 9 bases, with 9 bases separating them. This CDR3 spans 11 amino acids. Here the CDR3 DNA reads TGCGCCAGCAGTAGTTCGGGTGAGCAGTTCTTC. Protein sequence: CASSSSGEQFF.

This clone was found once. The V call is TRBV10-3, the J call TRBJ1-6; tentatively, D is TRBD1 (6 bases). The CDR3 consists of 13 residues. Trimming took 1 base from V and 9 from J, leaving 7 bases between them. Germline V lookup: CDR1 ENHRY, CDR2 SYGVKD. This CDR3 is CAISELDSSPLHF. The CDR3 DNA follows: TGTGCCATCAGTGAGTTGGACAGTTCACCCCTCCACTTT.

The chain joins TRBV5-1 to TRBJ1-3, with a tentative D call TRBD1 (6 bases). CDR3 length: 18 residues. V was shortened by 4 bases and J by 0 bases, with 20 bases between the two germline ends. The germline gives CDR1 SGHRS, CDR2 YFSETQ. In DNA form, the CDR3 reads TGCGCCAGCAGCCCCGTCGGGACAAGGGAACTCTCTGGAAACACCATATATTTT. Protein: CASSPVGTRELSGNTIYF. The full variable domain, with the rest looked up from reference TRBV5-1 and TRBJ1-3, is KAGVTQTPRYLIKTRGQQVTLSCSPISGHRSVSWYQQTPGQGLQFLFEYFSETQRNKGNFPGRFSGRQFSNSRSEMNVSTLELGDSALYLCASSPVGTRELSGNTIYFGEGSWLTVV.

The gene calls are TRBV7-9 and TRBJ2-5; no firm D call. The CDR3 sequence is 11 residues long. The germline V gene has CDR1 SEHNR and CDR2 FQNEAQ (reference sequence). V was clipped by 5 bases and J by 1 base, with 2 bases between them. The CDR3 nucleotides are TGTGCCAGCAGCCTCCAAGAGACCCAGTACTTC. Its translation: CASSLQETQYF.

The chain combines TRBV11-2 with TRBJ1-3; 8 bases match TRBD1. The CDR3 loop spans 12 amino acids. Germline loops: CDR1 SGHAT, CDR2 FQNNGV. V lost 8 bases, J lost 8 bases, and 5 bases stayed unmatched. CDR3 coding DNA: TGTGCCAGCCGGACAGGGTGGGACACCATATATTTT. It translates to CASRTGWDTIYF.

A remark on this clone: At the DNA level, this CDR3 is encoded by other sequences in the same sample as well. V usage is TRBV5-4 and J usage is TRBJ1-2, with 10 bases that match TRBD1. From germline, CDR1 is SGHNT and CDR2 YYREEE (reference sequence). V dropped 3 bases and J dropped 0; count of bases not matched to a gene: 2. This CDR3 has 15 residues. CDR3 protein: CASSSGQGTNYGYTF. Here the CDR3 DNA reads TGTGCCAGCAGCTCGGGACAGGGGACTAACTATGGCTACACCTTC.

J is TRBJ1-1 and V is TRBV12-1. TRBV12-1 is a listed pseudogene. The CDR3 covers 16 residues. The CDR3 DNA sequence: TGTGCCAGCAGCTCCAAGGCGGTCAGGAGGGTCACTGAAGCTTTCTTT. It translates to CASSSKAVRRVTEAFF.

This chain connects TRBV20-1 to TRBJ1-2; D may be TRBD1 (6 bases). The CDR3 totals 14 residues. Germline V gives CDR1 DFQATT, CDR2 SNEGSKA (reference sequence). V gave up 3 bases and J gave up 8 bases, with 19 bases separating them. CDR3 DNA sequence: TGCAGTGCTAGTCGGGACACGGGCATCTCGGGCTACACCTTC. Translation gives CSASRDTGISGYTF.

The chain couples TRBV7-2 to TRBJ2-4, with D hard to call. Trimming removed 4 bases from V and 0 bases from J, with 10 bases in between. CDR3 length equals 15 residues. Germline-derived CDR1 and CDR2 are SGHTA and FQGNSA. The CDR3 region is CASSYIELAKNIQYF. CDR3 bases: TGTGCCAGCAGCTATATAGAGCTAGCCAAAAACATTCAGTACTTC.

This clone was found once. The genes are TRBV5-6 and TRBJ2-7; TRBD1 matches at 11 bases. CDR1 and CDR2 from the germline V gene are SGHDT and YYEEEE. The CDR3 contains 14 residues. V lost 4 bases, J lost 6 bases, and 6 bases stayed unmatched. The CDR3: CASSLGQGAFEQYF. The DNA for the CDR3 is TGTGCCAGCAGCCTAGGACAGGGGGCTTTCGAGCAGTACTTC.

This clone has a handful of counts. This chain connects TRBV28 to TRBJ2-2; tentative D call: TRBD1 (6 bases). The CDR3 totals 13 residues. The V and J ends lost 7 bases and 2 bases respectively, with 8 bases between them. The germline gives CDR1 MDHEN, CDR2 SYDVKM. The CDR3 DNA reads TGTGCCAGCAAGACAGGAAACACCGGGGAGCTGTTTTTT. Protein: CASKTGNTGELFF.

V usage is TRBV4-1 and J usage is TRBJ2-2; a weak D match, TRBD1 (6 bases). The V gene's germline CDR1 is MGHRA and CDR2 YSYEKL. This CDR3 comprises 16 residues. V lost 1 base, J lost 1 base, and 10 bases lay in between. CDR3 DNA sequence: TGCGCCAGCAGCCAAGTTGAGGGACAGAACACCGGGGAGCTGTTTTTT. Encoded protein: CASSQVEGQNTGELFF.

The chain recombines TRBV3-1 (or the pseudogene TRBV3-2) with TRBJ2-2; 8 nucleotides line up with TRBD2. Looked up from germline, CDR1 is LGHDT and CDR2 is YNNKEL (reference sequence). The ends lost 2 bases at V and 0 bases at J; junction bases unmatched: 5. The CDR3 consists of 17 residues. DNA of the CDR3: TGTGCCAGCAGCCAAAGGTTGGGACTAGCGAACACCGGGGAGCTGTTTTTT. Translation gives CASSQRLGLANTGELFF.

The chain recombines TRBV28 with TRBJ2-1, with TRBD2 identical over 9 bases. This CDR3 region has 16 residues. Germline CDR1 is MDHEN and CDR2 is SYDVKM. The V gene end was trimmed by 2 bases and the J gene end by 4 bases; junction bases not matched to a gene: 6. DNA of the CDR3: TGTGCCAGCAGTTTAGGCGGGAGGGCCTATTACAATGAGCAGTTCTTC. This translates into CASSLGGRAYYNEQFF.

This clone was found a few times. The CDR3 region has the DNA TGTGCCAGCAGCCAAGACGCGGCAGATACGCAGTATTTT. Translated, it gives CASSQDAADTQYF. This sequence joins TRBV3-1 (or the pseudogene TRBV3-2) and TRBJ2-3; D remains ambiguous. The V end was cut by 0 bases, the J end by 4 bases, with 5 bases between. Germline V gives CDR1 LGHDT, CDR2 YNNKEL (reference sequence). The CDR3 has 13 residues.

V and J are TRBV7-6 and TRBJ2-2; 7 bases are a match to TRBD2. V was clipped by 2 bases and J by 3 bases; unmatched bases: 3. The CDR3 extends over 15 amino acids. Per the germline V gene, CDR1 is SGHVS and CDR2 is FNYEAQ. CDR3: CASSLTAGHTGELFF. The DNA of the CDR3 is TGTGCCAGCAGCTTAACAGCGGGACACACCGGGGAGCTGTTTTTT.

The J gene is TRBJ2-7, the V gene TRBV12-3 or TRBV12-4; D not certain. The CDR3 has 13 amino acids. V gave up 5 bases and J gave up 0 bases, with 8 bases separating them. DNA for the CDR3: TGTGCCAGCAGTCCCCAAAACTCCTACGAGCAGTACTTC. Encoded protein: CASSPQNSYEQYF.

This chain joins TRBV5-1 and TRBJ1-6, with TRBD1 matching 7 bases. CDR3 length: 14 residues. CDR1 is SGHRS, CDR2 YFSETQ, per germline. The junction had 9 bases not matched to a gene; V was cut back by 7 bases and J by 8 bases. The CDR3 coding sequence is TGCGCCAGCGGTACAACAGGGGATGATTCACCCCTCCACTTT. Translated, it gives CASGTTGDDSPLHF.

The chain couples TRBV9 to TRBJ2-7; 9 bases map to TRBD1. This CDR3 contains 13 residues. The germline gives CDR1 SGDLS, CDR2 YYNGEE. The V segment lost 0 bases and the J segment 6 bases; nucleotides outside the gene matches: 1. CDR3 sequence reads: CASSVVTGGEQYF. The DNA of the CDR3 is TGTGCCAGCAGCGTAGTGACAGGGGGCGAGCAGTACTTC.

The gene calls are TRBV6-2 or TRBV6-3 and TRBJ1-4; no clear D. Trimming took off 5 bases at V and 6 bases at J, with 19 bases between the two ends. The germline CDR1 and CDR2 sequences are MNHEY and SVGEGT. There are 16 residues in the CDR3. As DNA, the CDR3 is TGTGCCAGCAGTCCGCCATCCATAAACGCGGATGAAAAACTGTTTTTT. The encoded protein is CASSPPSINADEKLFF.

This clone came up once. V and J are TRBV28 and TRBJ1-6; 9 bases fit TRBD1. The V gene end was trimmed by 4 bases and the J gene end by 13 bases; junction bases not matched to a gene: 8. This CDR3 region has 14 residues. CDR1 is MDHEN and CDR2 is SYDVKM in the germline V gene. CDR3 in amino acids: CASSSRDRVLPLHF. CDR3 coding DNA: TGTGCCAGCAGTTCCCGGGACAGGGTTCTCCCCCTCCACTTT.

This clone is a singleton in its sample. The V gene is TRBV28, the J gene TRBJ2-7; D gene unclear. Trimming removed 5 bases from V and 2 bases from J, with 4 bases in between. Germline V gene sequence: CDR1 MDHEN, CDR2 SYDVKM. The length of the CDR3 is 11 residues. CDR3 nucleotide sequence: TGTGCCAGCAGTCAGACCTACGAGCAGTACTTC. Encoded protein: CASSQTYEQYF.

The chain links TRBV24-1 to TRBJ2-7; the D gene is possibly TRBD2 (6 bases). Looked up from germline, CDR1 is KGHDR and CDR2 is SFDVKD. This CDR3 region has 13 residues. V lost 6 bases and J 1 base, leaving 9 bases between the germline ends. The CDR3 here is CATSFGGSYEQYF. The CDR3 region has the DNA TGTGCCACCAGTTTCGGGGGTTCCTACGAGCAGTACTTC.